This TCR beta chain was observed in a study of shared clonotypes between healthy human individuals. About the research overall: With ages of 18 to 49, the donors were a couple of women and three men. Study conclusions and caveats: Naive subsets usually exceeded memory subsets in estimated richness.

Within Nashville, Tennessee resided all donors, each a Caucasian adult. Naive CD4+ cells were CD45RA-selected; the remaining cells were memory. Method: immunoSEQ multiplex PCR; TCRdb's copy keeps in-frame clones and lacks some. The table includes millions of clones, approximately 90% detected once. Concerning this clone itself: Antigen unknown.

The receptor's source is a man younger than 30 in good health. Material: naive CD4+ T cells sorted from blood. The sample's subset: CD45RA+ positively selected.

The CDR3 sequence: CASSEFWDRGNSPLHF. CDR3 bases: TGTGCCAGCAGTGAATTTTGGGACCGGGGTAATTCACCCCTCCACTTT. The chain links TRBV2 to TRBJ1-6; TRBD1 might be the D (5 bases). Germline V CDR1 and CDR2: SNHLY, FYNNEI. With 2 bases removed from V and 6 bases from J, the gap between germline ends came to 14 bases. This CDR3 region has 16 residues.